This TCR beta chain is from a study of CD8 T cells in ankylosing spondylitis (TCRdb year 2017). General notes on the study: T cell receptor beta repertoires were profiled in healthy donors and ankylosing spondylitis patients so that disease-linked TCR variants could be found. Samples of peripheral blood were taken, and for ankylosing spondylitis patients, synovial fluid was collected as well. In total, the full study cohort was made up of about 99 healthy donors and 25 to 30 ankylosing spondylitis patients. Results the study describes overall, beyond this receptor: Some motif variants had previously been reported in the synovial fluid and blood of reactive arthritis patients, which suggests shared mechanisms of disease initiation. A TCR beta motif made up of eight highly homologous amino acid variants appeared to be characteristic of blood from ankylosing spondylitis patients. The disease-linked clones were reported as significantly enriched in matched synovial fluid samples from ankylosing spondylitis patients. In peripheral blood, the disease-linked clones were found at relatively low frequencies and had a CD8+ phenotype.

The table lists this clonotype with many counts. What antigen it recognizes has not been identified. No much larger clonotype is one base removed from it; base qualities were not supplied. Sequencing took place on an Illumina HiSeq 2500. TCR beta libraries were prepared by quantitative 5'-RACE with molecular barcodes. The published analysis was carried out like this. Disease-linked TCR variants were identified with a new computational method built on a probabilistic model of VDJ rearrangement. TCRdb reprocessed the public reads (quality trimming at Q25 with fastp, clone calling with MiXCR) and kept in-frame beta chains. Each entry is one CDR3 protein sequence, shown with its most common DNA and genes. The V and J calls were not made by the authors but by TCRdb's processing. The sample records 250,000 or so distinct CDR3 sequences, more than 20% of which are singletons. The top ten hold 0.5% to 0.75% of the sample.

The junction carries 22 bases between V and J, which are trimmed by 4 bases and 3 bases respectively. The CDR3 contains 18 residues, cysteine and phenylalanine counted. The entry retains the CDR3 DNA only, 54 bases that are in frame from base 1. From a lookup of the germline V gene, CDR1 and CDR2 are MGHRA and YSYEKL. The chain is made from TRBV4-1 and TRBJ1-5; the D gene is unclear. The receptor was derived from a male donor with ankylosing spondylitis or in good health (not recorded which). The sequencing input was blood, either unsorted or a sorted T cell fraction (not recorded which). The DNA sequence is TGCGCCAGCAGCCGAGAACCCCAGACACCGACCAACAATCAGCCCCAGCATTTT. It translates as CASSREPQTPTNNQPQHF.